Shown below are 16 T cell receptor beta chains from a single sample sequenced in a study of memory CD4+ T cells and cytomegalovirus serostatus. The sort gate was single viable CD3+CD4+CD8-CD45RO+ cells for memory CD4+ T cells. The method was immunoSEQ multiplex PCR; TCRdb's version includes in-frame clones alone and lacks a portion of them. Of about 45,000 clones detected, approximately 82% appear once; the ten largest clones hold about 2.1%. Sample: memory CD4+ T cells from blood. Receptors originate from an adult in good health and CMV-seronegative.

This clone is medium-sized in the sample. The chain combines TRBV2 with TRBJ2-4, with no clear D. This CDR3 is built from 14 residues. Germline V lookup: CDR1 SNHLY, CDR2 FYNNEI. V was pared by 8 bases and J by 0 bases, with 11 bases between. This CDR3 is CASGSTLAKNIQYF. CDR3 DNA: TGTGCCAGCGGAAGTACGCTAGCCAAAAACATTCAGTACTTC.

The chain couples TRBV19 to TRBJ1-5, with a weak D call TRBD1 (6 bases). V lost 3 bases and J 1 base, leaving 16 bases between the germline ends. The V gene's germline CDR1 is LNHDA and CDR2 SQIVND (reference sequence). This CDR3 is built from 17 residues. The CDR3 coding sequence is TGTGCCAGTAGTATTACGGGGGGCTCGTGGAGCAATCAGCCCCAGCATTTT. Translated, it gives CASSITGGSWSNQPQHF.

The chain has TRBV2 and TRBJ1-2; D is undetermined. This CDR3 has 16 residues. Germline V gene sequence: CDR1 SNHLY, CDR2 FYNNEI. Deletions cut 4 bases from V and 4 bases from J, with 19 bases between. The CDR3 DNA follows: TGTGCCAGCAGTGCTTCCGGGCTATTGGTGGGCTATGGCTACACCTTC. It translates to CASSASGLLVGYGYTF.

V gene TRBV18 combines with J gene TRBJ1-5; D unclear. Germline CDR1 is KGHSH and CDR2 is LQKENI. Trimming took off 3 bases at V and 0 bases at J, with 3 bases between the two ends. The CDR3 extends over 13 amino acids. CDR3 in amino acids: CASSPPSNQPQHF. The CDR3 region has the DNA TGTGCCAGCTCACCGCCTAGCAATCAGCCCCAGCATTTT.

CDR3 amino acids: CASRDGTNTGELFF. Here the CDR3 DNA reads TGTGCCAGCAGGGACGGTACGAACACCGGGGAGCTGTTTTTT. The V and J genes are TRBV2 and TRBJ2-2, with D unresolved. The V end lost 6 bases, the J end lost 0 bases, and 8 bases lay between the germline ends. The CDR3 covers 14 residues. Germline lookup yields CDR1 SNHLY and CDR2 FYNNEI. Full variable domain (outside the CDR3, taken from reference TRBV2 and TRBJ2-2): EPEVTQTPSHQVTQMGQEVILRCVPISNHLYFYWYRQILGQKVEFLVSFYNNEISEKSEIFDDQFSVERPDGSNFTLKIRSTKLEDSAMYFCASRDGTNTGELFFGEGSRLTVL.

The chain combines TRBV6-5 with TRBJ1-1; maybe TRBD1 (6 bases). V was trimmed by 8 bases and J by 0 bases, leaving 13 bases between them. Germline V lookup: CDR1 MNHEY, CDR2 SVGAGI. This CDR3 is 14 amino acids long. CDR3 nucleotide sequence: TGTGCCAGCTCAAAGGACAGATTGAACACTGAAGCTTTCTTT. This gives the protein CASSKDRLNTEAFF.

The chain employs TRBV7-8 and TRBJ2-1; 8 positions match TRBD1. CDR3 length: 15 amino acids. V dropped 1 base and J dropped 1; count of bases not matched to a gene: 0. Germline V lookup: CDR1 SGHVS, CDR2 FQNEAQ. The CDR3 loop is CASSLDRGSYNEQFF. CDR3 DNA: TGTGCCAGCAGCTTAGACAGGGGGTCCTACAATGAGCAGTTCTTC. The full variable domain, rest sourced from reference TRBV7-8 and TRBJ2-1, is GAGVSQSPRYKVAKRGQDVALRCDPISGHVSLFWYQQALGQGPEFLTYFQNEAQLDKSGLPSDRFFAERPEGSVSTLKIQRTQQEDSAVYLCASSLDRGSYNEQFFGPGTRLTVL.

The V call is TRBV6-1, the J call TRBJ2-1; D might be TRBD1 (8 bases). Deletions cut 8 bases from V and 9 bases from J, with 20 bases between. Germline lookup yields CDR1 MNHNS and CDR2 SASEGT. The CDR3 covers 14 residues. The DNA for the CDR3 is TGTGCCAGCTCTACCTCGGACAGGGAGGGTGAGCAGTTCTTC. It is translated as CASSTSDREGEQFF.

The gene calls are TRBV7-9 and TRBJ1-1; D call uncertain. CDR1 is SEHNR, CDR2 FQNEAQ, per germline (reference sequence). This CDR3 has 13 residues. V dropped 5 bases and J dropped 0 bases, with 7 bases sitting between them. CDR3 bases: TGTGCCAGCAGCCTAGACATGAACACTGAAGCTTTCTTT. Translation gives CASSLDMNTEAFF.

The J gene is TRBJ1-4, the V gene TRBV14; weak D call: TRBD1 (6 bases). The CDR3 contains 13 residues. V shed 4 bases and J shed 5 bases, with 8 bases lying between them. The germline V gene encodes CDR1 SGHDN and CDR2 FVKESK. The CDR3 nucleotides are TGTGCCAGCAGCCGGACAGAGAATGAAAAACTGTTTTTT. It specifies CASSRTENEKLFF.

The genes are TRBV12-5 and TRBJ2-1, with D perhaps matching TRBD2 (6 bases). This CDR3 contains 14 residues. V was shortened by 5 bases and J by 7 bases, with 15 bases between the two germline ends. In germline, CDR1 is LGHNT, CDR2 FRNRAP. In DNA form, the CDR3 reads TGTGCTAGTGGTAACCAGACTAGATTAAATGAGCAGTTCTTC. Its translation: CASGNQTRLNEQFF.

This clone was seen a handful of times. This chain uses TRBV5-1 with TRBJ1-3, with 9 bases identical to TRBD1. The junction had 2 bases not matched to a gene; V was cut back by 0 bases and J by 4 bases. Germline V gene lookup returns CDR1 SGHRS and CDR2 YFSETQ. The CDR3 contains 15 residues. CDR3 residues: CASSLAGTGGNTIYF. The CDR3 region has the DNA TGCGCCAGCAGCTTGGCCGGGACAGGGGGAAACACCATATATTTT. Variable domain in full (rest from reference TRBV5-1 and TRBJ1-3): KAGVTQTPRYLIKTRGQQVTLSCSPISGHRSVSWYQQTPGQGLQFLFEYFSETQRNKGNFPGRFSGRQFSNSRSEMNVSTLELGDSALYLCASSLAGTGGNTIYFGEGSWLTVV.

The V call is TRBV7-8, the J call TRBJ2-3; no reliable D call. V lost 1 base and J lost 5, with 13 bases in between. Germline V gene lookup returns CDR1 SGHVS and CDR2 FQNEAQ. This CDR3 contains 15 residues. CDR3 in amino acids: CASSLGGRVGDTQYF. The CDR3 coding sequence is TGTGCCAGCAGCTTAGGAGGTAGAGTGGGAGATACGCAGTATTTT.

The rearrangement links TRBV7-2 to TRBJ1-2; D may be TRBD1 (6 bases). CDR3 length: 13 amino acids. CDR1 and CDR2 (germline): SGHTA, FQGNSA. Trimming pared 5 bases from V and 4 bases from J, leaving 11 bases between. The CDR3 sequence: CASSRQDIYGYTF. The CDR3, as DNA: TGTGCCAGCAGCAGACAGGACATCTATGGCTACACCTTC.

The chain is built from TRBV9 and TRBJ2-3, with no clear D. CDR1 and CDR2 from the germline V gene are SGDLS and YYNGEE. The length of the CDR3 is 13 residues. The V gene lost 4 bases and the J gene lost 4 bases, with 10 bases spanning the gap. This CDR3 reads CASSPSPADTQYF. The CDR3 bases are TGTGCCAGCAGCCCCAGCCCCGCAGATACGCAGTATTTT.

This chain connects TRBV7-9 to TRBJ2-1; 8 bases align to TRBD2. The CDR3 has 16 residues. The V gene's germline CDR1 is SEHNR and CDR2 FQNEAQ (reference sequence). Trimming cost V 3 bases and J 5 bases; bases outside gene matches: 9. The CDR3 DNA reads as TGTGCCAGCAGCTTCGGCCGGGGGGGCCGCGACAATGAGCAGTTCTTC. It encodes CASSFGRGGRDNEQFF.